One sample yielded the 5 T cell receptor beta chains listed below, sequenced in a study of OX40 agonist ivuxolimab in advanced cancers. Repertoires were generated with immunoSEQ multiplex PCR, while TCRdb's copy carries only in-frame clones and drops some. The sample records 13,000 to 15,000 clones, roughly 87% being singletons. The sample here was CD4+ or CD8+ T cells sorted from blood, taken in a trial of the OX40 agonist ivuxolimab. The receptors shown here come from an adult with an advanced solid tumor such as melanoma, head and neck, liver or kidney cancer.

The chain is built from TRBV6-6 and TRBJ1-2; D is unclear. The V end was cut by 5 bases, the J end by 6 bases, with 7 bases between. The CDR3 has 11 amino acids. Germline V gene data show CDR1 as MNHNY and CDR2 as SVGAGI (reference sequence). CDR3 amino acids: CASSQGDGYTF. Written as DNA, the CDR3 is TGTGCCAGCAGTCAAGGAGATGGCTACACCTTC.

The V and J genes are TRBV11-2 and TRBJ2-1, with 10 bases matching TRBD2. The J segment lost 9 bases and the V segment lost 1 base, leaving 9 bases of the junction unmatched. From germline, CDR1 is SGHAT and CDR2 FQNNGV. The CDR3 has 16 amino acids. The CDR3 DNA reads TGTGCCAGCAGCTTAGCTCAGCGGGAGGGCCTGGTTGAGCAGTTCTTC. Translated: CASSLAQREGLVEQFF.

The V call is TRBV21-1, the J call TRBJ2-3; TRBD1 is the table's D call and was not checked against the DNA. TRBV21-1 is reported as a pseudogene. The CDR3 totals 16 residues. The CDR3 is CASSKAGGTESDTQYF. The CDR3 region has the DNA TGTGCCAGCAGCAAAGCAGGGGGGACAGAATCGGATACGCAGTATTTT.

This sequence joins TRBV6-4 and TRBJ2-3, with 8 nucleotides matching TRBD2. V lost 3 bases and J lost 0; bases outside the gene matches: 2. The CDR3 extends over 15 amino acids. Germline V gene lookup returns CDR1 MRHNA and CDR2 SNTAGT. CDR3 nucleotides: TGTGCCAGCAGTGAAGCGGGAGAGAGCACAGATACGCAGTATTTT. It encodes CASSEAGESTDTQYF.

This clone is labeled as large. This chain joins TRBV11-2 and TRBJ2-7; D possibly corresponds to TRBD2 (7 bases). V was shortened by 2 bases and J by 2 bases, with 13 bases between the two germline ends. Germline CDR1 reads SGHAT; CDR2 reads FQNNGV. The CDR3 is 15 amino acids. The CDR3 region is CASSLRGARAYEQYF. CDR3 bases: TGTGCCAGCAGCTTACGGGGGGCCAGGGCCTACGAGCAGTACTTC.